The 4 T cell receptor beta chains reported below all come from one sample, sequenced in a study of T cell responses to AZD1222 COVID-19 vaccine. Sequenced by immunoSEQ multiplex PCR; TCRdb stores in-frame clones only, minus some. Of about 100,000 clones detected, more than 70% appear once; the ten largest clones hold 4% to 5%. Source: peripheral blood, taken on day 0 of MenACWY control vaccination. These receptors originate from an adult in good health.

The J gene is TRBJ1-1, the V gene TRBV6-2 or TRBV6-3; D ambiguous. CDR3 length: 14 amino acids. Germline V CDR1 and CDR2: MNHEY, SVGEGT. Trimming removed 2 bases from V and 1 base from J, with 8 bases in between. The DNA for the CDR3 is TGTGCCAGCAGTTACGGTCAGACGAACACTGAAGCTTTCTTT. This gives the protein CASSYGQTNTEAFF.

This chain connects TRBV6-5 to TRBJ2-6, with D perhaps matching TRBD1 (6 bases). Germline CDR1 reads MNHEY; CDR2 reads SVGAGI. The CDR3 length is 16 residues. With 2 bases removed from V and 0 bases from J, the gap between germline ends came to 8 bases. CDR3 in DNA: TGTGCCAGCAGTTACACGGACAGCTCTGGGGCCAACGTCCTGACTTTC. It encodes CASSYTDSSGANVLTF.

The DNA for the CDR3 is TGTGCCAGCAGCACAGACCGGGCCAGACGCTCTGGGGCCAACGTCCTGACTTTC. Translation: CASSTDRARRSGANVLTF. The rearrangement joins TRBV7-8 to TRBJ2-6; D gene unclear. Per germline, CDR1 SGHVS and CDR2 FQNEAQ. The CDR3 is made up of 18 amino acids. The V and J ends lost 5 bases and 0 bases respectively, with 17 bases between them. Full variable domain (missing parts from reference TRBV7-8 and TRBJ2-6): GAGVSQSPRYKVAKRGQDVALRCDPISGHVSLFWYQQALGQGPEFLTYFQNEAQLDKSGLPSDRFFAERPEGSVSTLKIQRTQQEDSAVYLCASSTDRARRSGANVLTFGAGSRLTVL.

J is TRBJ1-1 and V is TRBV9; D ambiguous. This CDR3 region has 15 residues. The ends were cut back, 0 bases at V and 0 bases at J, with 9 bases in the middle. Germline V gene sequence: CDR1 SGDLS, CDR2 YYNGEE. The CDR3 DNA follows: TGTGCCAGCAGCGTAGGTACGGGTTTGAACACTGAAGCTTTCTTT. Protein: CASSVGTGLNTEAFF.